The 32 T cell receptor beta chains below all came from one sample that was sequenced in a study of T cell repertoires in cytomegalovirus infection (dated by TCRdb to the late 2010s). This sample was sequenced with an Illumina HiSeq 1500. TCRdb took the public reads, trimmed them with fastp at Q25, ran MiXCR for clone calling and kept in-frame beta chains. Entries are consolidated by CDR3 protein sequence, retaining the most common genes and DNA. This sample is represented by 200,000 to 250,000 distinct CDR3 sequences; approximately 24% of them were singletons. The ten largest clones take up 15% to 20% of the sample. Sequencing used CD8+ T cells from PBMCs. Every receptor here comes from a human donor in good health (CMV status not recorded). Some clones in this sample may be carry-over from other donors' samples.

This clonotype occurred a few times. V usage is TRBV24-1 and J usage is TRBJ2-1; D uncertain. The CDR3 runs 13 residues. The ends were cut back, 8 bases at V and 0 bases at J, with 7 bases in the middle. The V gene's germline CDR1 is KGHDR and CDR2 SFDVKD. CDR3 sequence: CATIGDSYNEQFF. CDR3 DNA sequence: TGTGCCACCATTGGAGACTCCTACAATGAGCAGTTCTTC.

This clonotype has only one observation. V usage is TRBV12-3 or TRBV12-4 and J usage is TRBJ2-2, with 7 bases identical to TRBD2. The CDR3 extends over 15 amino acids. V shed 6 bases and J 5 bases; nucleotides not matched to a gene: 9. In DNA, the CDR3 is TGTGCCAGCAGGGACGGGAGGACGAGGACCGGGGAGCTGTTTTTT. Amino acids: CASRDGRTRTGELFF.

This clonotype showed up many times. This chain joins TRBV7-9 and TRBJ2-1; D unclear. Germline CDR1 is SEHNR and CDR2 is FQNEAQ (reference sequence). With 5 bases removed from V and 5 bases from J, the gap between germline ends came to 10 bases. CDR3 length: 13 residues. CDR3 in amino acids: CASSPRTDNEQFF. As DNA, the CDR3 is TGTGCCAGCAGCCCCCGTACGGACAATGAGCAGTTCTTC.

This clonotype showed up many times. The chain joins TRBV7-7 to TRBJ2-5; D possibly corresponds to TRBD2 (5 bases). The germline V gene encodes CDR1 SSHAT and CDR2 FNYEAQ (reference sequence). The germline V and J ends were trimmed by 4 bases and 7 bases, with 13 bases remaining between them. CDR3 size: 13 residues. As DNA, the CDR3 is TGTGCCAGCAGCTCATCTGGGGAGAGGACCCAGTACTTC. It specifies CASSSSGERTQYF.

This clonotype was observed a few times. V usage is TRBV7-9 and J usage is TRBJ2-7; maybe TRBD2 (5 bases). The CDR3 sequence is 12 residues long. CDR1 SEHNR and CDR2 FQNEAQ come from the germline V gene (reference sequence). V lost 4 bases, J lost 7 bases, and 11 bases lay in between. CDR3 sequence: CASSYGPGEQYF. CDR3 sequence (DNA): TGTGCCAGCAGCTACGGGCCGGGAGAGCAGTACTTC.

The sample holds a few counts of this clonotype. This chain joins TRBV9 and TRBJ2-1; 10 nucleotides match TRBD1. The CDR3 extends over 15 amino acids. The J segment lost 3 bases and the V segment lost 3 bases, leaving 3 bases of the junction unmatched. Germline values: CDR1 SGDLS, CDR2 YYNGEE. CDR3 protein: CASSETGGYYNEQFF. The DNA of the CDR3 is TGTGCCAGCAGCGAGACAGGGGGCTACTACAATGAGCAGTTCTTC.

This clonotype was observed a handful of times. The gene calls are TRBV7-8 and TRBJ2-7; no clear D. V lost 4 bases to trimming and J lost 4 bases, with 14 bases between them. The CDR3 extends over 14 amino acids. From germline, CDR1 is SGHVS and CDR2 FQNEAQ. The CDR3 coding sequence is TGTGCCAGCAGCTCCCTGGGTTTGGGTTACGAGCAGTACTTC. Translation: CASSSLGLGYEQYF.

This clonotype was counted a few times. The chain joins TRBV7-9 to TRBJ1-1; no definite D call. Trimming took 5 bases from V and 1 from J, leaving 14 bases between them. This CDR3 contains 15 residues. Germline V gene lookup returns CDR1 SEHNR and CDR2 FQNEAQ (reference sequence). The CDR3 DNA reads as TGTGCCAGCAGCCCAGACGCTTGGGGGAACACTGAAGCTTTCTTT. It codes for CASSPDAWGNTEAFF.

The gene calls are TRBV20-1 and TRBJ2-3, with TRBD2 matching over 9 bases. J lost 5 bases, V lost 0 bases, and 12 bases had no gene match. CDR1 is DFQATT and CDR2 is SNEGSKA in the germline V gene (reference sequence). The CDR3 has 17 residues. DNA for the CDR3: TGCAGTGCTAGAGATGAGTACGAGCGGGGGGCCGTAGATACGCAGTATTTT. It yields the protein CSARDEYERGAVDTQYF.

This clonotype was counted at least ten times. The chain links TRBV12-3 or TRBV12-4 to TRBJ2-7; 9 bases are a match to TRBD1. The V segment lost 6 bases and the J segment 2 bases; nucleotides outside the gene matches: 5. This CDR3 has 14 amino acids. The CDR3 sequence is CASSPGQGPYEQYF. CDR3 nucleotide sequence: TGTGCCAGCAGCCCGGGACAGGGTCCCTACGAGCAGTACTTC.

The chain has TRBV2 and TRBJ2-7; D possibly corresponds to TRBD2 (7 bases). From germline, CDR1 is SNHLY and CDR2 FYNNEI. The V gene lost 2 bases and the J gene lost 0 bases, with 14 bases spanning the gap. The length of the CDR3 is 16 residues. CDR3 in DNA: TGTGCCAGCAGTGAATCGGCGGGGGCATACTCCTACGAGCAGTACTTC. It translates to CASSESAGAYSYEQYF.

V is TRBV9 and J is TRBJ1-1; 7 nucleotides agree with TRBD1. Unmatched junction bases numbered 8, after V lost 4 bases and J lost 2 bases. Germline CDR1 reads SGDLS; CDR2 reads YYNGEE. CDR3 length: 15 residues. The CDR3 DNA reads TGTGCCAGCAGCCCGATGGGGACAGAAAACACTGAAGCTTTCTTT. Amino acids: CASSPMGTENTEAFF. Drawing the rest from reference TRBV9 and TRBJ1-1, the complete variable domain is DSGVTQTPKHLITATGQRVTLRCSPRSGDLSVYWYQQSLDQGLQFLIQYYNGEERAKGNILERFSAQQFPDLHSELNLSSLELGDSALYFCASSPMGTENTEAFFGQGTRLTVV.

This clonotype has at least ten counts. The V gene is TRBV28, the J gene TRBJ1-5; unclear D gene. This CDR3 comprises 14 residues. The V gene's germline CDR1 is MDHEN and CDR2 SYDVKM. The V and J ends lost 2 bases and 3 bases respectively, with 8 bases between them. CDR3 in amino acids: CASSLTLVNQPQHF. The CDR3 bases are TGTGCCAGCAGTTTAACCCTGGTCAATCAGCCCCAGCATTTT.

A few counts support this clonotype. This chain links TRBV29-1 with TRBJ2-1, with 7 bases lining up with TRBD2. CDR3 length equals 14 residues. Looked up from germline, CDR1 is SQVTM and CDR2 is ANQGSEA. The ends lost 7 bases at V and 3 bases at J; junction bases unmatched: 9. The DNA for the CDR3 is TGCAGCGCGGGGAGGGGACGGAACTACAATGAGCAGTTCTTC. Protein product: CSAGRGRNYNEQFF.

This rearrangement joins TRBV27 to TRBJ2-5, with 9 nucleotides matching TRBD2. The germline V gene encodes CDR1 MNHEY and CDR2 SMNVEV (reference sequence). This CDR3 is built from 14 residues. The trim removed 4 bases at V and 5 bases at J, leaving 5 bases unmatched. CDR3 DNA: TGTGCCAGCAGTTATGGCGGGGGGGCGGAGACCCAGTACTTC. It codes for CASSYGGGAETQYF.

This clonotype was seen many times. The rearrangement joins TRBV7-2 to TRBJ2-3; 9 nucleotides align to TRBD2. This CDR3 spans 15 amino acids. V lost 5 bases to trimming and J lost 3 bases; unmatched junction nucleotides: 6. CDR1 is SGHTA and CDR2 is FQGNSA in the germline V gene. This CDR3 is CASSAPAGGTDTQYF. As DNA, the CDR3 is TGTGCCAGCAGCGCGCCGGCGGGGGGGACAGATACGCAGTATTTT.

V is TRBV2 and J is TRBJ2-3, with no clear D. Germline CDR1 reads SNHLY; CDR2 reads FYNNEI. The V end lost 7 bases, the J end lost 3 bases, and 14 bases lay between the germline ends. The CDR3 is made up of 14 amino acids. The CDR3: CASTWAQATDTQYF. CDR3 DNA sequence: TGTGCCAGCACCTGGGCTCAGGCGACAGATACGCAGTATTTT. Using reference TRBV2 and TRBJ2-3 for the parts outside the CDR3, the full variable domain is EPEVTQTPSHQVTQMGQEVILRCVPISNHLYFYWYRQILGQKVEFLVSFYNNEISEKSEIFDDQFSVERPDGSNFTLKIRSTKLEDSAMYFCASTWAQATDTQYFGPGTRLTVL.

This clonotype was detected a few times. The rearrangement uses TRBV4-2 and TRBJ2-6; possibly TRBD1 for D (5 bases). Germline V gives CDR1 LGHNA, CDR2 YNFKEQ. V lost 5 bases and J lost 0, with 11 bases in between. This CDR3 is built from 16 residues. CDR3 sequence reads: CASSTQAFSGANVLTF. For the CDR3, the DNA is TGTGCCAGCAGCACACAGGCCTTCTCTGGGGCCAACGTCCTGACTTTC.

This clonotype was detected only a few times. This rearrangement joins TRBV4-1 to TRBJ2-1; 10 bases map to TRBD2. Germline V gives CDR1 MGHRA, CDR2 YSYEKL. Trimming removed 2 bases from V and 6 bases from J; junction bases left unmatched: 10. This CDR3 is built from 17 residues. In DNA form, the CDR3 reads TGCGCCAGCAGCCAAAAGAGCGGGACTAGCGAGGCCAATGAGCAGTTCTTC. Translated, it gives CASSQKSGTSEANEQFF.

The gene calls are TRBV10-3 and TRBJ2-1; D unclear. V was clipped by 0 bases and J by 0 bases, with 9 bases between them. The CDR3 is 16 amino acids. Looked up from germline, CDR1 is ENHRY and CDR2 is SYGVKD. The CDR3 bases are TGTGCCATCAGTGAGTCGGAAAGGAGCTCCTACAATGAGCAGTTCTTC. This codes for CAISESERSSYNEQFF.

The chain recombines TRBV9 with TRBJ1-1, with 7 bases that match TRBD1. Germline V gene lookup returns CDR1 SGDLS and CDR2 YYNGEE. The CDR3 is made up of 14 amino acids. V was clipped by 6 bases and J by 1 base; unmatched bases: 6. CDR3 amino acids: CASTPTGANTEAFF. The CDR3 coding sequence is TGTGCCAGCACCCCCACAGGGGCGAACACTGAAGCTTTCTTT.

Many counts were recorded for this clonotype. The V call is TRBV7-2, the J call TRBJ1-1; possibly TRBD1 for D (5 bases). CDR3 size: 16 residues. Trimming left V 5 bases short and J 3 bases short, with 19 bases between. Germline CDR1 reads SGHTA; CDR2 reads FQGNSA. CDR3 protein: CASSPATRVMDTEAFF. CDR3 in DNA: TGTGCCAGCAGCCCGGCCACCAGGGTAATGGACACTGAAGCTTTCTTT.

This clonotype was recorded at least ten times. The chain recombines TRBV7-8 with TRBJ2-1; D assignment may be TRBD1 or TRBD2 (6 bases each). From germline, CDR1 is SGHVS and CDR2 FQNEAQ. The CDR3 is 15 residues long. The germline V and J ends were trimmed by 5 bases and 6 bases, with 17 bases remaining between them. The CDR3 reads CASSVGWGAANEQFF. The CDR3 coding sequence is TGTGCCAGCAGCGTGGGATGGGGGGCCGCCAATGAGCAGTTCTTC.

This clonotype has just a few counts. The rearrangement links TRBV5-1 to TRBJ2-7; a possible D gene is TRBD1 (6 bases). Looked up from germline, CDR1 is SGHRS and CDR2 is YFSETQ. This CDR3 has 14 residues. V was pared by 3 bases and J by 4 bases, with 14 bases between. CDR3 loop: CASSWGLGAYEQYF. CDR3 nucleotide sequence: TGCGCCAGCAGCTGGGGTCTGGGGGCGTACGAGCAGTACTTC.

The J gene is TRBJ1-2, the V gene TRBV19; D is unresolved. Germline loops: CDR1 LNHDA, CDR2 SQIVND (reference sequence). Trimming shortened V by 0 bases and J by 3 bases, and 11 bases separated the two germline ends. CDR3 length: 15 amino acids. In nucleotides, the CDR3 is TGTGCCAGTAGTATAGATCGAGACTCCTACTATGGCTACACCTTC. Amino acids: CASSIDRDSYYGYTF.

This chain uses TRBV29-1 with TRBJ2-7; D may be TRBD1 (5 bases). The CDR3 runs 17 residues. Per germline, CDR1 SQVTM and CDR2 ANQGSEA. Trimming cost V 0 bases and J 5 bases, with 23 bases left between them. This CDR3 is CSVEDKGQGLGLNEQYF. CDR3 in DNA: TGCAGCGTTGAAGATAAAGGGCAGGGTCTCGGGTTGAACGAGCAGTACTTC.

On this clonotype itself: One end of the junction does not line up with germline, which may come from a read error. The chain has TRBV28 and TRBJ1-1; tentatively, D is TRBD1 (5 bases). CDR1 and CDR2 (germline): MDHEN, SYDVKM. CDR3 size: 14 residues. The DNA for the CDR3 is TGTGCCAACAGTTTCTGGGGGGAAAACACTGAAGCTTTCTTT. This codes for CANSFWGENTEAFF.

This clonotype was seen a few times. The chain uses TRBV6-2 or TRBV6-3 and TRBJ2-7; either TRBD1 or TRBD2 may fit D (5 bases each). Germline loops: CDR1 MNHEY, CDR2 SVGEGT. The V end lost 2 bases, the J end lost 3 bases, and 14 bases lay between the germline ends. The length of the CDR3 is 15 residues. CDR3 region: CASSYGVWGNYEQYF. CDR3 in DNA: TGTGCCAGCAGTTACGGGGTATGGGGGAACTACGAGCAGTACTTC.

The table lists this clonotype with a few counts. The gene calls are TRBV6-5 and TRBJ2-3, with D tentatively TRBD1 or TRBD2 (6 bases each). This CDR3 is built from 16 residues. The germline gives CDR1 MNHEY, CDR2 SVGAGI. Trimming removed 4 bases at V and 5 bases at J, with 19 bases between. CDR3 sequence (DNA): TGTGCCAGCAGTTCGCTGACTAGTCAAGGGGGAGATACGCAGTATTTT. This codes for CASSSLTSQGGDTQYF.

This chain uses TRBV14 with TRBJ2-7; 9 bases are a match to TRBD2. Germline CDR1 is SGHDN and CDR2 is FVKESK. CDR3 size: 16 residues. V was clipped by 4 bases and J by 1 base; unmatched bases: 8. CDR3 nucleotide sequence: TGTGCCAGCAGCCTATTTAGGACTAGCGCTTCCTACGAGCAGTACTTC. Residues: CASSLFRTSASYEQYF. Together with reference TRBV14 and TRBJ2-7, the CDR3 gives the full variable domain: EAGVTQFPSHSVIEKGQTVTLRCDPISGHDNLYWYRRVMGKEIKFLLHFVKESKQDESGMPNNRFLAERTGGTYSTLKVQPAELEDSGVYFCASSLFRTSASYEQYFGPGTRLTVT.

This clonotype was detected a few times. The gene calls are TRBV7-7 and TRBJ2-1; D gene unclear. The ends were cut back, 5 bases at V and 5 bases at J, with 16 bases in the middle. In germline, CDR1 is SSHAT, CDR2 FNYEAQ (reference sequence). The CDR3 length is 15 residues. The DNA for the CDR3 is TGTGCCAGCAGCATCAGTCTGAGGACCCACAATGAGCAGTTCTTC. It specifies CASSISLRTHNEQFF.

The J gene is TRBJ1-2, the V gene TRBV14; a weak D match, TRBD1 (5 bases). Per germline, CDR1 SGHDN and CDR2 FVKESK. Between the trimmed V and J ends, which lost 2 bases and 8 bases, there was a span of 12 bases. The CDR3 totals 13 residues. As DNA, the CDR3 is TGTGCCAGCAGCCAAACAGGCGGAGGGGGCTACACCTTC. Translated, it gives CASSQTGGGGYTF.